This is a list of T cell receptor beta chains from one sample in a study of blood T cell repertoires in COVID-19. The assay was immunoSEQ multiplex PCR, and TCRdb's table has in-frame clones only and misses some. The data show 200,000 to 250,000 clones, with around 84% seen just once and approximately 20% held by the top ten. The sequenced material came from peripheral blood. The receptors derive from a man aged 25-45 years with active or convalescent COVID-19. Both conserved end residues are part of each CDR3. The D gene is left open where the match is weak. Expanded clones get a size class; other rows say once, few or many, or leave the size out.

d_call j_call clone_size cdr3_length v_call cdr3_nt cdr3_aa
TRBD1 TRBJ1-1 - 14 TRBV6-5 TGTGCCAGCAGTTACTCGCGACAGGGTGCAGTAGCTTTCTTT CASSYSRQGAVAFF
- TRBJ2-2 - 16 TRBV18 TGTGCCAGCTCACCACCGACCGGGTTGGTCGCCGGGGAGCTGTTTTTT CASSPPTGLVAGELFF
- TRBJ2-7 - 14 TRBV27 TGTGCCAGCAATTCGCGTAGCGGAACCCGCGAGCAGTACTTC CASNSRSGTREQYF
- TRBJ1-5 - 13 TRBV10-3 TGTGCCATCAGCGGTGATGGCAATCAGCCCCAGCATTTT CAISGDGNQPQHF
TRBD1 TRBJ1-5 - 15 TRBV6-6 TGTGCCAGCAGTGTTCAGGGGGCGCGGCGTCAGCCCCAGCATTTT CASSVQGARRQPQHF
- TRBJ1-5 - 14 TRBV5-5 TGTGCCAGCAGCTTAGAGTATAGCAATCAGCCCCAGCATTTT CASSLEYSNQPQHF
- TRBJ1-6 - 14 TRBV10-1 TGCGCCAGCAGTGAGGACAGCTATAATTCACCCCTCCACTTT CASSEDSYNSPLHF
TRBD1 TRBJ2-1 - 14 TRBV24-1 TGTGCCACCAGTGGTGACAGGGGGGGGGATGAGCAGTTCTTC CATSGDRGGDEQFF
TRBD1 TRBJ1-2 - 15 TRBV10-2 TGCGCCAGCAGGCCGGGGACAGGGGCTTCCTATGGCTACACCTTC CASRPGTGASYGYTF
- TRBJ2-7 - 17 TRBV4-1 TGCGCCAGCAGCCCTGGGGGCGGCCAGTCGGCTCTCTACGAGCAGTACTTC CASSPGGGQSALYEQYF
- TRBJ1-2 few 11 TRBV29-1 TGCAGCGCGGAGGCGGACTATGGCTACACCTTC CSAEADYGYTF
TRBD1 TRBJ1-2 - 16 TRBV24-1 TGTGCCACCAGTGATAAGTCGACAGGGATAATCTATGGCTACACCTTC CATSDKSTGIIYGYTF
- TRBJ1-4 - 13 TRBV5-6 TGTGCCAGCAGCTTGAGGGGTTGGGAAAAACTGTTTTTT CASSLRGWEKLFF
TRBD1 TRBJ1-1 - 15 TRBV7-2 TGTGCCAGCAGCCCAAGACAGGGGGTGAGCACTGAAGCTTTCTTT CASSPRQGVSTEAFF
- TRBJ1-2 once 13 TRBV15 TGTGCCACCAGCAGAGACCGGAGCTATGGCTACACCTTC CATSRDRSYGYTF
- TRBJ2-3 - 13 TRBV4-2 TGTGCCAGCAGCCAAACTTACTCAGATACGCAGTATTTT CASSQTYSDTQYF
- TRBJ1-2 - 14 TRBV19 TGTGCCAGTACTCCCGCCGGGGGAAACTATGGCTACACCTTC CASTPAGGNYGYTF
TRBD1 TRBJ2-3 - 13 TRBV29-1 TGCAGCATAAGACAGGGGGGCACAGATACGCAGTATTTT CSIRQGGTDTQYF
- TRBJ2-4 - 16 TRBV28 TGTGCCAGCAGTCGCTTTGACACCCTAGCCAAAAACATTCAGTACTTC CASSRFDTLAKNIQYF
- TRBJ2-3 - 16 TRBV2 TGTGCCAGCAGGTACATGGAGGGGGCTCACACAGATACGCAGTATTTT CASRYMEGAHTDTQYF
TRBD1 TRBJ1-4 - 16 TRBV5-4 TGTGCCAGCAGCTTGAGACAGGGGCAGGGTAATGAAAAACTGTTTTTT CASSLRQGQGNEKLFF
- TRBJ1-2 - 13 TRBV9 TGTGCCAGCAGCGGACAGGATAACTATGGCTACACCTTC CASSGQDNYGYTF
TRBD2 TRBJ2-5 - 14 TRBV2 TGTGCCAGCAGGACGGCTAGCGGGAAAGAGACCCAGTACTTC CASRTASGKETQYF
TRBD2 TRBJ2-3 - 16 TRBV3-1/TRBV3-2 TGTGCCAGCAGCCTGGGGACTAGCGGGGGGGCCAATACGCAGTATTTT CASSLGTSGGANTQYF
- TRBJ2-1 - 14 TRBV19 TGTGCCAGTTCCCCCGTGAGCTCCTACAATGAGCAGTTCTTC CASSPVSSYNEQFF
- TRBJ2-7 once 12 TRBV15 TGTGCCACCAGTCCGACTAACTACGAGCAGTACTTC CATSPTNYEQYF